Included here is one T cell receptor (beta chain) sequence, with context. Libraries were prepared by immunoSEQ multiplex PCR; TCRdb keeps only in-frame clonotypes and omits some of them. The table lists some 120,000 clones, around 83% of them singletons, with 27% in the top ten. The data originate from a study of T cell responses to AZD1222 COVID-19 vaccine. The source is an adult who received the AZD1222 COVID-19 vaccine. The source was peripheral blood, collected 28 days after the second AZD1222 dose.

The CDR3 spells CASSKASRNYGYTF. The CDR3 DNA sequence: TGTGCCAGCAGCAAAGCAAGTAGGAACTATGGCTACACCTTC. The chain couples TRBV21-1 to TRBJ1-2. TRBV21-1 has pseudogene status. The CDR3 has 14 amino acids.